The 5 T cell receptor beta chains presented below share a single source sample, sequenced in a study of tumor and adjacent non-tumor tissue in lung cancer. RNA was extracted from bulk tissue without any cell sorting. The normal lung tissue was taken more than 3 cm from the tumor edge. A modified ARM-PCR protocol with three rounds of nested PCR amplified TCRbeta. From the multiplex PCR reads, TCRdb called clonotypes with MiXCR, one entry per CDR3 protein. This table has almost 75,000 distinct CDR3 sequences, about two thirds appearing once. What was sequenced was distant non-tumor lung tissue. The receptor set was obtained from a woman aged 45-59 years with non-small cell lung cancer.

Concerning this clonotype: At one boundary the junction diverges from the germline segment, which might be a read error. The rearrangement uses TRBV11-1 and TRBJ2-3; 9 positions agree with TRBD2. The CDR3 is 14 amino acids. Germline V gives CDR1 SGHAT, CDR2 FQDESV (reference sequence). DNA for the CDR3: TGTGCCAGCAACTTACTGGCGGGAGGGGATACACAGTATTTT. Its protein is CASNLLAGGDTQYF.

The CDR3 reads CVSSKQSSGANVLTF. The CDR3 DNA reads TGTGTCAGTAGCAAACAGAGCTCTGGGGCCAACGTCCTGACTTTC. V usage is TRBV11-1 and J usage is TRBJ2-6; D gene uncertain. The CDR3 length is 15 residues. Germline CDR1 is SGHAT and CDR2 is FQDESV (reference sequence).

Remarks on this clonotype: This could be a read error, since a much larger clone is one nucleotide away. The chain combines TRBV7-2 with TRBJ2-1; weak D call: TRBD2 (5 bases). Germline CDR1 reads SGHTA; CDR2 reads FQGNSA. CDR3 size: 14 residues. For the CDR3, the DNA is TGTGCCGGCAGCTTACAGCGGAACTACAATGAGCAGTTCTTC. Translating gives CAGSLQRNYNEQFF.

Turning to this clonotype: This CDR3 is missing its conserved last phenylalanine or tryptophan, likely due to a read error. Because the CDR3's place on the DNA is in doubt, the DNA is left out and the CDR3 is given as listed by TCRdb. The rearrangement joins TRBV6-2 or TRBV6-3 to TRBJ2-7; the table's D call of TRBD2 was not tested on the DNA. CDR1 and CDR2 from the germline V gene are MNHEY and SVGEGT. A total of 14 residues make up the CDR3, ends included. The CDR3 spells CASSFLAGSYEEYL.

The table lists this clonotype with many counts. The rearrangement links TRBV20-1 to TRBJ1-1; TRBD1 is a possible D gene (6 bases). The CDR3 length is 14 residues. The germline V and J ends were trimmed by 6 bases and 1 base, with 15 bases remaining between them. The germline V gene encodes CDR1 DFQATT and CDR2 SNEGSKA (reference sequence). CDR3: CSAQDSSSNTEAFF. The DNA for the CDR3 is TGCAGTGCCCAGGACAGCTCTTCGAACACTGAAGCTTTCTTT.